What follows are 12 T cell receptor beta chains derived from one specimen sequenced in a study of CD8+ T cells in alopecia areata. Extraction of RNA preceded its reverse transcription into cDNA, which served as the sequencing template. The table came from immunoSEQ multiplex PCR; TCRdb's copy has only in-frame clones and leaves some out. The sample comprises 200,000 to 250,000 clones, more than 45% of which are singletons, and roughly 1.6% rests with the top ten. Treatment described: oral pan-JAK inhibitor, 5-10 mg twice daily. The specimen was CD4+ T cells sorted from blood, collected at week 4, from a patient treated with tofacitinib. The receptor set was obtained from a human donor with alopecia areata.

The rearrangement links TRBV30 to TRBJ1-5; possibly TRBD1 for D (5 bases). The CDR3 sequence is 13 residues long. V was pared by 2 bases and J by 4 bases, with 9 bases between. CDR1 GTSNPN and CDR2 SVGIG come from the germline V gene (reference sequence). The CDR3 sequence: CAWSMAGNQPQHF. In DNA, the CDR3 is TGTGCCTGGAGTATGGCAGGGAATCAGCCCCAGCATTTT.

V and J are TRBV7-9 and TRBJ2-7; perhaps TRBD1 as D (6 bases). Trimming removed 1 base from V and 3 bases from J, with 13 bases in between. Germline assignment: CDR1 SEHNR and CDR2 FQNEAQ (reference sequence). This CDR3 region has 15 residues. The CDR3 here is CASSLGAGADYEQYF. Here the CDR3 DNA reads TGTGCCAGCAGCTTAGGGGCAGGGGCTGACTACGAGCAGTACTTC. Complete variable domain (other parts from reference TRBV7-9 and TRBJ2-7): DTGVSQNPRHKITKRGQNVTFRCDPISEHNRLYWYRQTLGQGPEFLTYFQNEAQLEKSRLLSDRFSAERPKGSFSTLEIQRTEQGDSAMYLCASSLGAGADYEQYFGPGTRLTVT.

The chain links TRBV5-1 to TRBJ1-1, with 7 nucleotides matching TRBD1. The CDR3 sequence is 15 residues long. V lost 4 bases, J lost 4 bases, and 10 bases stayed unmatched. CDR1 is SGHRS and CDR2 is YFSETQ in the germline V gene. The CDR3 sequence: CASSRATGEGTEAFF. The CDR3 DNA is TGCGCCAGCAGCAGGGCAACAGGGGAGGGCACTGAAGCTTTCTTT.

V is TRBV30 and J is TRBJ2-3, with D perhaps being TRBD1 or TRBD2 (6 bases each). CDR3 length: 15 amino acids. Germline V gene data show CDR1 as GTSNPN and CDR2 as SVGIG (reference sequence). Deletions cut 3 bases from V and 7 bases from J, with 20 bases between. CDR3 bases: TGTGCCTGGAGCGGCGGGACACATCCAGAAAATACGCAGTATTTT. This codes for CAWSGGTHPENTQYF. Full variable domain (outside the CDR3, taken from reference TRBV30 and TRBJ2-3): SQTIHQWPATLVQPVGSPLSLECTVEGTSNPNLYWYRQAAGRGLQLLFYSVGIGQISSEVPQNLSASRPQDRQFILSSKKLLLSDSGFYLCAWSGGTHPENTQYFGPGTRLTVL.

V usage is TRBV6-1 and J usage is TRBJ1-2, with TRBD1 as a possible D gene (6 bases). Germline CDR1 is MNHNS and CDR2 is SASEGT. The V end was cut by 7 bases, the J end by 4 bases, with 10 bases between. The CDR3 has 12 residues. The CDR3 nucleotides read TGTGCCAGCATCGGCAGGGGCTATGGCTACACCTTC. Residues: CASIGRGYGYTF.

This clone was found a few times. The chain recombines TRBV5-1 with TRBJ1-4; 9 bases are a match to TRBD1. CDR1 is SGHRS, CDR2 YFSETQ, per germline. The V gene end was trimmed by 3 bases and the J gene end by 13 bases; junction bases not matched to a gene: 4. The CDR3 covers 12 residues. The CDR3: CASSSDRGGLFF. The DNA for the CDR3 is TGCGCCAGCAGCTCGGACAGGGGAGGACTGTTTTTT.

The chain is built from TRBV29-1 and TRBJ2-1; D is ambiguous. Germline assignment: CDR1 SQVTM and CDR2 ANQGSEA. The CDR3 has 13 amino acids. V lost 5 bases and J lost 6, with 14 bases in between. CDR3 in amino acids: CSVIWNSVNEQFF. The CDR3 bases are TGCAGCGTTATCTGGAACTCCGTCAATGAGCAGTTCTTC.

J is TRBJ2-1 and V is TRBV6-1; the D gene could be TRBD1 or TRBD2 (5 bases each). CDR1 and CDR2 (germline): MNHNS, SASEGT. This CDR3 has 13 residues. V lost 11 bases and J lost 10, with 21 bases in between. The CDR3 region has the DNA TGTGCCTCATCTTGGGACCGCCAAAACGAGCAGTTCTTC. Translating it yields CASSWDRQNEQFF.

This clone was observed a handful of times. V and J are TRBV5-6 and TRBJ2-3; D is perhaps TRBD2 (6 bases). Between the trimmed V and J ends, which lost 2 bases and 2 bases, there was a span of 18 bases. Per germline, CDR1 SGHDT and CDR2 YYEEEE. This CDR3 is built from 17 residues. The CDR3 region has the DNA TGTGCCAGCAGCTTACCCCTGGAGGGTTTCTACACAGATACGCAGTATTTT. Protein product: CASSLPLEGFYTDTQYF.

The CDR3 DNA reads TGTGCCAGCAGTGGAGGAGATCTCTATGGCTACACCTTC. Encoded protein: CASSGGDLYGYTF. The rearrangement links TRBV2 to TRBJ1-2; D is unclear. The CDR3 covers 13 residues. Trimming cost V 4 bases and J 4 bases, with 10 bases left between them. Germline CDR1 reads SNHLY; CDR2 reads FYNNEI.

This clone occurred a few times. The CDR3 coding sequence is TGCGCCAGCAGCCAAAAATCCGATTCACCCCTCCACTTT. Translated: CASSQKSDSPLHF. V and J are TRBV4-3 and TRBJ1-6; D gene uncertain. CDR3 length: 13 amino acids. The ends were cut back, 2 bases at V and 8 bases at J, with 7 bases in the middle. Germline lookup yields CDR1 LGHNA and CDR2 YSLEER.

The V gene is TRBV9, the J gene TRBJ2-1, with D possibly being TRBD1 (5 bases). Trimming removed 0 bases from V and 11 bases from J, with 12 bases in between. Germline V lookup: CDR1 SGDLS, CDR2 YYNGEE. The CDR3 spans 13 residues. CDR3 bases: TGTGCCAGCAGCGTAGGATGGGGCGGTAAGCAGTTCTTC. It is translated as CASSVGWGGKQFF.